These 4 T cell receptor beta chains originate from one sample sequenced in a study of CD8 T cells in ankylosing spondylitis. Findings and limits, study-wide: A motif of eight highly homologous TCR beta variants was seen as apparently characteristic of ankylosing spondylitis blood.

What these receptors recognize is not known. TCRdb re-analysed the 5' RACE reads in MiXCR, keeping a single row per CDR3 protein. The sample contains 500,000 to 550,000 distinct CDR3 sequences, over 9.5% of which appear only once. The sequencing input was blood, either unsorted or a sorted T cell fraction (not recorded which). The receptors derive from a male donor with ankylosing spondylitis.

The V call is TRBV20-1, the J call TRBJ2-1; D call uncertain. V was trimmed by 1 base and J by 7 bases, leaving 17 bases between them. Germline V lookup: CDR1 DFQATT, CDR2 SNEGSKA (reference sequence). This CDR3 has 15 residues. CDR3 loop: CSARAPIISPNEQFF. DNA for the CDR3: TGCAGTGCTAGAGCCCCCATTATTAGCCCGAATGAGCAGTTCTTC.

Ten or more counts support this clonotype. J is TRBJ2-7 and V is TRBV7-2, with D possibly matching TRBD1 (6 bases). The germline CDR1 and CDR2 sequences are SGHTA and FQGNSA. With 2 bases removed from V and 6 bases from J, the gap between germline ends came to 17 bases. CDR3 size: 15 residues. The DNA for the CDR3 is TGTGCCAGCAGCTTATACCCAACAGGGCTGGGCGAGCAGTACTTC. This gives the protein CASSLYPTGLGEQYF.

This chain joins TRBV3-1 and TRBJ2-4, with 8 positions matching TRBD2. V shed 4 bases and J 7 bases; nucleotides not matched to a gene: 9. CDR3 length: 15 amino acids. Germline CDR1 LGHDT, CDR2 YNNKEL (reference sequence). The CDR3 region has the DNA TGTGCCAGCAGCCTCCTCGGGACTAGGGGGAACATTCAGTACTTC. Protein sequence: CASSLLGTRGNIQYF. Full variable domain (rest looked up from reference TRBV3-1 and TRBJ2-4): DTAVSQTPKYLVTQMGNDKSIKCEQNLGHDTMYWYKQDSKKFLKIMFSYNNKELIINETVPNRFSPKSPDKAHLNLHINSLELGDSAVYFCASSLLGTRGNIQYFGAGTRLSVL.

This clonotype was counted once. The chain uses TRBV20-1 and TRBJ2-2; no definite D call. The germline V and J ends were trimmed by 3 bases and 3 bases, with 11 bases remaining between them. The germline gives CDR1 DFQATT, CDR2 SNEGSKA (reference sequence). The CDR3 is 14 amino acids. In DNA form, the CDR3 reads TGCAGTGCTAGTGGGCCCTTCGACACCGGGGAGCTGTTTTTT. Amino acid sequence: CSASGPFDTGELFF.